These 22 T cell receptor beta chains share one sample of origin, sequenced in a study of T-cell memory formation after mild COVID-19 (dated by TCRdb to about 2021). Receptor amplification or capture employed 5' RACE. For sequencing, an Illumina NovaSeq 6000 was employed. TCRdb trimmed public reads at Q25 via fastp, called clones via MiXCR and kept in-frame beta chains. For every CDR3 protein sequence, its rows merge into one entry that carries the most common genes and DNA. Here the sample has 140,000 or so distinct CDR3 sequences; 13% to 15% occur a single time. About 29% of the sample comes from the top ten. The sample comprised PBMCs or a T cell subset sorted from them (not recorded which). The receptors come from an adult woman who had mild COVID-19 (a few samples of this study predate the infection). The sample titles of this study are shuffled in the database, so cell type and time point are left out; the donor was told from shared clones.

The chain carries TRBV6-6 and TRBJ1-5, with TRBD1 as a possible D gene (5 bases). From germline, CDR1 is MNHNY and CDR2 SVGAGI (reference sequence). The V and J ends lost 5 bases and 3 bases respectively, with 11 bases between them. The CDR3 is 14 residues long. This CDR3 is CASSPLGDNQPQHF. The CDR3 DNA reads TGTGCCAGCAGTCCCCTAGGGGACAATCAGCCCCAGCATTTT.

This clonotype was counted a few times. V gene TRBV12-3 or TRBV12-4 combines with J gene TRBJ2-7; 7 bases map to TRBD2. V trimming: 2 bases; J trimming: 2 bases; junction bases outside the gene matches: 3. The CDR3 has 14 amino acids. This CDR3 is CASSLWGGTYEQYF. CDR3 nucleotides: TGTGCCAGCAGTTTATGGGGGGGGACCTACGAGCAGTACTTC.

This clonotype was seen a handful of times. V gene TRBV7-3 combines with J gene TRBJ2-3; a possible D gene is TRBD2 (6 bases). The CDR3 is 15 residues long. Germline V gene data show CDR1 as SGHTA and CDR2 as FQGTGA. V lost 4 bases to trimming and J lost 0 bases, with 11 bases between them. In nucleotides, the CDR3 is TGTGCCAGCAGCTCGACCGGGACTAGCACAGATACGCAGTATTTT. The encoded protein is CASSSTGTSTDTQYF.

This clonotype showed up just a few times. DNA for the CDR3: TGTGCCAGCAGGGGGACAGGGGGAATGAACACTGAAGCTTTCTTT. Residues: CASRGTGGMNTEAFF. The genes are TRBV12-3 or TRBV12-4 and TRBJ1-1, with 11 bases lining up with TRBD1. With V trimmed by 6 bases and J by 0 bases, 3 bases remained unmatched. This CDR3 comprises 15 residues.

The sample holds a few counts of this clonotype. The rearrangement uses TRBV18 and TRBJ2-5, with 8 bases lining up with TRBD1. The ends lost 5 bases at V and 0 bases at J; junction bases unmatched: 5. This CDR3 contains 15 residues. Looked up from germline, CDR1 is KGHSH and CDR2 is LQKENI. In nucleotides, the CDR3 is TGTGCCAGCTCAGGGGGACAGGCAAACCAAGAGACCCAGTACTTC. Translated, it gives CASSGGQANQETQYF.

This clonotype was observed a few times. The CDR3: CASSLTGPNTGELFF. The DNA for the CDR3 is TGTGCCAGCAGCCTGACGGGGCCTAACACCGGGGAGCTGTTTTTT. The rearrangement links TRBV4-2 to TRBJ2-2, with D perhaps matching TRBD1 or TRBD2 (5 bases each). In germline, CDR1 is LGHNA, CDR2 YNFKEQ. Trimming shortened V by 4 bases and J by 2 bases, and 11 bases separated the two germline ends. This CDR3 is 15 amino acids long.

This clonotype was counted between two and nine times. The chain uses TRBV27 and TRBJ1-2; 11 bases are shared with TRBD1. The V gene's germline CDR1 is MNHEY and CDR2 SMNVEV (reference sequence). This CDR3 region has 15 residues. The V gene end was trimmed by 10 bases and the J gene end by 4 bases; junction bases not matched to a gene: 11. In DNA, the CDR3 is TGTGCCACCTGGACAGGGGGCCGTCTAGCCTATGGCTACACCTTC. Amino acids: CATWTGGRLAYGYTF.

This clonotype was detected only a few times. This chain joins TRBV7-9 and TRBJ2-2; the D gene is possibly TRBD2 (6 bases). Between the trimmed V and J ends, which lost 8 bases and 4 bases, there was a span of 20 bases. The CDR3 extends over 16 amino acids. Germline V gene data show CDR1 as SEHNR and CDR2 as FQNEAQ (reference sequence). CDR3 sequence reads: CASGSRGAARTGELFF. The DNA for the CDR3 is TGTGCCAGCGGATCGCGGGGAGCGGCGCGCACCGGGGAGCTGTTTTTT.

This clonotype was found a few times. The rearrangement joins TRBV12-3 or TRBV12-4 to TRBJ1-1, with a tentative D call TRBD1 (5 bases). CDR3 length: 14 residues. V lost 4 bases and J 1 base, leaving 10 bases between the germline ends. CDR3 sequence reads: CASSSGTENTEAFF. Written as DNA, the CDR3 is TGTGCCAGCAGTTCAGGGACCGAGAACACTGAAGCTTTCTTT.

The gene calls are TRBV4-2 and TRBJ2-1; D unresolved. Per germline, CDR1 LGHNA and CDR2 YNFKEQ. This CDR3 comprises 17 residues. V was clipped by 1 base and J by 2 bases, with 15 bases between them. The CDR3 DNA reads as TGTGCCAGCAGCCAAGGGTTAGAATTCTTCGCCTACAATGAGCAGTTCTTC. It specifies CASSQGLEFFAYNEQFF.

The V call is TRBV7-9, the J call TRBJ2-7; D is ambiguous. This CDR3 spans 17 amino acids. V gave up 5 bases and J gave up 0 bases, with 20 bases separating them. In germline, CDR1 is SEHNR, CDR2 FQNEAQ (reference sequence). CDR3 nucleotides: TGTGCCAGCAGCCTTGGGTTAGGCGCTGTGGGCTCCTACGAGCAGTACTTC. Translation: CASSLGLGAVGSYEQYF. The variable domain in full, with the rest retrieved from reference TRBV7-9 and TRBJ2-7, is DTGVSQNPRHKITKRGQNVTFRCDPISEHNRLYWYRQTLGQGPEFLTYFQNEAQLEKSRLLSDRFSAERPKGSFSTLEIQRTEQGDSAMYLCASSLGLGAVGSYEQYFGPGTRLTVT.

This clonotype has a handful of counts. This sequence joins TRBV5-6 and TRBJ2-1; the match to TRBD2 covers 13 bases. In germline, CDR1 is SGHDT, CDR2 YYEEEE. V was pared by 0 bases and J by 3 bases, with 3 bases of the junction left unmatched. The CDR3 is made up of 17 amino acids. In DNA, the CDR3 is TGTGCCAGCAGCTTGGCCGGGACTAGCGGGGTCTACAATGAGCAGTTCTTC. Protein product: CASSLAGTSGVYNEQFF.

This clonotype was counted a few times. The chain recombines TRBV5-1 with TRBJ2-1; D is unresolved. Deletions cut 1 base from V and 2 bases from J, with 22 bases between. The germline V gene encodes CDR1 SGHRS and CDR2 YFSETQ. The CDR3 is made up of 19 amino acids. CDR3: CASSLYSEVLWGAYNEQFF. CDR3 DNA: TGCGCCAGCAGCTTGTACAGCGAAGTGCTCTGGGGTGCCTACAATGAGCAGTTCTTC.

This chain uses TRBV6-5 with TRBJ1-4; perhaps TRBD1 as D (6 bases). Trimming took off 0 bases at V and 8 bases at J, with 19 bases between the two ends. The germline V gene has CDR1 MNHEY and CDR2 SVGAGI. This CDR3 spans 17 amino acids. In DNA, the CDR3 is TGTGCCAGCAGTTACTCGGGGGAGGGGGTTAGGCACGAAAAACTGTTTTTT. Its translation: CASSYSGEGVRHEKLFF.

The chain has TRBV7-6 and TRBJ2-5; 12 nucleotides match TRBD2. CDR1 and CDR2 (germline): SGHVS, FNYEAQ. The V and J ends lost 5 bases and 4 bases, in that order; junction bases with no gene match: 8. The CDR3 is 16 residues long. The CDR3 DNA follows: TGTGCCAGCAGCCCGAGACTAGCGGGAGAGTTAGAGACCCAGTACTTC. Its translation: CASSPRLAGELETQYF.

This chain connects TRBV7-2 to TRBJ2-2; 9 bases align to TRBD2. The junction had 4 bases not matched to a gene; V was cut back by 0 bases and J by 2 bases. Germline loops: CDR1 SGHTA, CDR2 FQGNSA. The CDR3 loop spans 17 amino acids. The CDR3 DNA is TGTGCCAGCAGCTTAGCCGCGACTAGCGGCAACACCGGGGAGCTGTTTTTT. Its translation is CASSLAATSGNTGELFF.

The chain uses TRBV29-1 and TRBJ2-5; TRBD1 agrees at 7 bases. The trim removed 6 bases at V and 3 bases at J, leaving 10 bases unmatched. CDR3 length: 14 amino acids. Germline assignment: CDR1 SQVTM and CDR2 ANQGSEA. CDR3 nucleotide sequence: TGCAGCGTCAAACGCCGGGACAGCAAAGAGACCCAGTACTTC. Translated: CSVKRRDSKETQYF.

This clonotype was counted between two and nine times. One end of the junction is discordant with germline, which a read error may explain. V gene TRBV27 combines with J gene TRBJ1-1; D unresolved. The CDR3 is 15 amino acids. Germline V gives CDR1 MNHEY, CDR2 SMNVEV (reference sequence). The CDR3 here is CASSLSDGENTEAFF. The DNA for the CDR3 is TGTGCCAGCAGTCTATCGGACGGGGAGAACACTGAAGCTTTCTTT.

In this sample, this clonotype turned up a few times. The gene calls are TRBV11-2 and TRBJ2-1, with TRBD2 identical over 12 bases. Germline V gene lookup returns CDR1 SGHAT and CDR2 FQNNGV. Losses at the gene ends were 6 bases for V and 2 bases for J; bases not matched to a gene: 17. This CDR3 region has 20 residues. The CDR3 is CASSYPAGLAGSGTYNEQFF. The CDR3 nucleotides are TGTGCCAGCAGTTATCCGGCGGGACTAGCGGGTAGTGGGACCTACAATGAGCAGTTCTTC.

This clonotype has more than one count but fewer than ten. The gene calls are TRBV7-9 and TRBJ1-1; TRBD1 might be the D (5 bases). Looked up from germline, CDR1 is SEHNR and CDR2 is FQNEAQ (reference sequence). Trimming cost V 7 bases and J 0 bases, with 15 bases left between them. The CDR3 is 15 amino acids. The CDR3 nucleotides read TGTGCCAGCACCATCTCTTGGGGGATGAACACTGAAGCTTTCTTT. Its translation is CASTISWGMNTEAFF.

This clonotype has only a few counts. The chain is built from TRBV29-1 and TRBJ2-3; 11 bases fit TRBD2. V shed 3 bases, J shed 1 base, and the junction held 3 bases outside the gene matches. From germline, CDR1 is SQVTM and CDR2 ANQGSEA. The CDR3 length is 15 residues. The CDR3 bases are TGCAGCGTTGATCTTAGCGGGGGGGGCACAGATACGCAGTATTTT. Residues: CSVDLSGGGTDTQYF.

This clonotype occurred many times. This sequence joins TRBV11-2 and TRBJ2-3; D is ambiguous. The CDR3 runs 14 residues. Germline-derived CDR1 and CDR2 are SGHAT and FQNNGV. V gave up 1 base and J gave up 4 bases, with 9 bases separating them. DNA for the CDR3: TGTGCCAGCAGCTTAGTGGGTGGGGCAGATACGCAGTATTTT. It translates to CASSLVGGADTQYF. The variable domain in full, with the rest retrieved from reference TRBV11-2 and TRBJ2-3, is EAGVAQSPRYKIIEKRQSVAFWCNPISGHATLYWYQQILGQGPKLLIQFQNNGVVDDSQLPKDRFSAERLKGVDSTLKIQPAKLEDSAVYLCASSLVGGADTQYFGPGTRLTVL.